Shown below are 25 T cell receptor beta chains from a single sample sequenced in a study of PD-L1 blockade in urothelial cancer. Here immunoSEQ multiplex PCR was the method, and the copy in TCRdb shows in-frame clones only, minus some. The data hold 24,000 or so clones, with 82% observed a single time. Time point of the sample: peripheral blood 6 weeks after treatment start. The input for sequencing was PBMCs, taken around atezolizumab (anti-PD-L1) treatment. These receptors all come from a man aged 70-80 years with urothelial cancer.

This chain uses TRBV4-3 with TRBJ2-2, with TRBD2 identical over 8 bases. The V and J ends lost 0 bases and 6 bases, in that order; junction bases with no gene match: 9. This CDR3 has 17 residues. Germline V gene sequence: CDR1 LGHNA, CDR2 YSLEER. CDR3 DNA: TGCGCCAGCAGCCAAGATTCGAGCGGGAGTCTGGCCGGGGAGCTGTTTTTT. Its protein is CASSQDSSGSLAGELFF.

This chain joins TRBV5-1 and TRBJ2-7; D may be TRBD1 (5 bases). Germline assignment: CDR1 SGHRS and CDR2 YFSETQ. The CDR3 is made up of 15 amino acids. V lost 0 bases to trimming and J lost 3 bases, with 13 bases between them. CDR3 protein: CASSLDDSKFYEQYF. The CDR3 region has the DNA TGCGCCAGCAGCTTGGATGACAGTAAGTTCTACGAGCAGTACTTC.

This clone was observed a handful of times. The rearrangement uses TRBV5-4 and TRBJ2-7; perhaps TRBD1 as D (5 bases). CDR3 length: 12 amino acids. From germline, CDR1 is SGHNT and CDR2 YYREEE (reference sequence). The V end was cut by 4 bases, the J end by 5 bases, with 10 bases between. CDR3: CASSPDSDEQYF. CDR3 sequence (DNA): TGTGCCAGCAGCCCCGACAGCGACGAGCAGTACTTC. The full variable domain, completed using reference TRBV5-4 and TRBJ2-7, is ETGVTQSPTHLIKTRGQQVTLRCSSQSGHNTVSWYQQALGQGPQFIFQYYREEENGRGNFPPRFSGLQFPNYSSELNVNALELDDSALYLCASSPDSDEQYFGPGTRLTVT.

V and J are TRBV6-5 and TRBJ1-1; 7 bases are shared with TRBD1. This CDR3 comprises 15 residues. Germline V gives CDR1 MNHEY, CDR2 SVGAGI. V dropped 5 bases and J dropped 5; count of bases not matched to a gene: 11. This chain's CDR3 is CASSPTGESGTEAFF. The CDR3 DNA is TGTGCCAGCAGTCCTACAGGGGAAAGCGGAACTGAAGCTTTCTTT.

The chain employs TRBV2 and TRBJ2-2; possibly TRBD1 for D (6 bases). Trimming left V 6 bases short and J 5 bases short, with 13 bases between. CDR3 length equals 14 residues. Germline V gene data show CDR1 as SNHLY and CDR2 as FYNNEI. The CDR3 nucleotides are TGTGCCAGCAGCCCATCAACAGGGACCGGGGAGCTGTTTTTT. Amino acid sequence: CASSPSTGTGELFF.

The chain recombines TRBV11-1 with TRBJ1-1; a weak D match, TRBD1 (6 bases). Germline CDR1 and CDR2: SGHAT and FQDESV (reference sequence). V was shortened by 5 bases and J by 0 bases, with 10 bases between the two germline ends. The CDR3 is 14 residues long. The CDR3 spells CASSRGHLNTEAFF. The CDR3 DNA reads TGTGCCAGCAGCCGGGGACACCTGAACACTGAAGCTTTCTTT.

CDR3 in DNA: TGTGCCAGCAGTCCGTTTACGGTTAACACTGAAGCTTTCTTT. Translation: CASSPFTVNTEAFF. The chain is built from TRBV28 and TRBJ1-1; D ambiguous. The CDR3 has 14 amino acids. The germline gives CDR1 MDHEN, CDR2 SYDVKM. Deletions cut 5 bases from V and 2 bases from J, with 12 bases between.

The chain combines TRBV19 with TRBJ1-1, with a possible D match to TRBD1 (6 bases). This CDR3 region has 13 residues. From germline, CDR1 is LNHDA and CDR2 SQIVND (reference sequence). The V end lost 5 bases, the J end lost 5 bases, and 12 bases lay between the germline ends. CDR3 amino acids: CASSDRRWTEAFF. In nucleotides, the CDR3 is TGTGCCAGTAGTGACAGGAGGTGGACTGAAGCTTTCTTT.

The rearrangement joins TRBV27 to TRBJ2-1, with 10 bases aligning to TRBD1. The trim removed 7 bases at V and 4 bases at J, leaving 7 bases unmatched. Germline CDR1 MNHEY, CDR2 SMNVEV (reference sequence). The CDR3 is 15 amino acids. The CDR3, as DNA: TGTGCCAGCATCTCCGGGACAGGGGTATACAATGAGCAGTTCTTC. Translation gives CASISGTGVYNEQFF.

The CDR3 region has the DNA TGTGCCAGCAGCTTAATAGCCCCCTCCGGGGAGCTGTTTTTT. Protein sequence: CASSLIAPSGELFF. The rearrangement joins TRBV7-2 to TRBJ2-2; D unclear. This CDR3 region has 14 residues. Trimming stripped 2 bases from V and 6 bases from J, with 10 bases between. Germline V gives CDR1 SGHTA, CDR2 FQGNSA.

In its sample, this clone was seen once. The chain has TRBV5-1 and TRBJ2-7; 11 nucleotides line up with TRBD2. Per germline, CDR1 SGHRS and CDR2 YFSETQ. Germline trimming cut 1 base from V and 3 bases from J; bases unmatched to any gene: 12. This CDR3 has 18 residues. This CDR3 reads CASSLSGGTGTSGYEQYF. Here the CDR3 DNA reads TGCGCCAGCAGCTTGTCTGGGGGAACCGGGACTAGCGGCTACGAGCAGTACTTC. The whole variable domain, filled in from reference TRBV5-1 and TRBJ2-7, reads KAGVTQTPRYLIKTRGQQVTLSCSPISGHRSVSWYQQTPGQGLQFLFEYFSETQRNKGNFPGRFSGRQFSNSRSEMNVSTLELGDSALYLCASSLSGGTGTSGYEQYFGPGTRLTVT.

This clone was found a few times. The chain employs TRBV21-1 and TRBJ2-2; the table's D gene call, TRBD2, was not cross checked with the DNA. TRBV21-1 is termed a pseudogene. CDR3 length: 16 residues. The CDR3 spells CASGGRVTRCTGELFF. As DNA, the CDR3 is TGTGCCAGCGGGGGACGGGTGACTAGATGCACCGGGGAGCTGTTTTTT.

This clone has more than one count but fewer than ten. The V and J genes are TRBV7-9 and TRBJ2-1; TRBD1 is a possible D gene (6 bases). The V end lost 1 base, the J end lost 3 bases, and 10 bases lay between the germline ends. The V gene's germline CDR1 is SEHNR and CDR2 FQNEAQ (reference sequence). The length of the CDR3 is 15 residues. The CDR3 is CASSLVLDSYNEQFF. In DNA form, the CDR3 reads TGTGCCAGCAGCTTAGTCCTGGACAGCTACAATGAGCAGTTCTTC.

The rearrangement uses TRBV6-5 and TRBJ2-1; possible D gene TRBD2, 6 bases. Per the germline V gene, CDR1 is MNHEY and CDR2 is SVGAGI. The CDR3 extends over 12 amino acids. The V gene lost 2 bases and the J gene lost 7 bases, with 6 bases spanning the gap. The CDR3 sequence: CASSYRGNEQFF. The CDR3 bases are TGTGCCAGCAGTTACCGGGGGAATGAGCAGTTCTTC.

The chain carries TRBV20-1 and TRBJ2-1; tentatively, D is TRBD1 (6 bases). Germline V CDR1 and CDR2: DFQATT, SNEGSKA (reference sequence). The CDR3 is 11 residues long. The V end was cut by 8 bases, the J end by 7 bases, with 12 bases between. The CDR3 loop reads CSPKQGNEQFF. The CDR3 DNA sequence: TGCAGTCCCAAACAGGGTAATGAGCAGTTCTTC.

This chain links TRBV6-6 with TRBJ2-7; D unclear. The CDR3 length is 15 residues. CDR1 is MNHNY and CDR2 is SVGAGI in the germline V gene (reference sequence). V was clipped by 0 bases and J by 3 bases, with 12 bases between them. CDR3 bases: TGTGCCAGCAGTTACTCTCAATCCGAGAACTACGAGCAGTACTTC. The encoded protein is CASSYSQSENYEQYF.

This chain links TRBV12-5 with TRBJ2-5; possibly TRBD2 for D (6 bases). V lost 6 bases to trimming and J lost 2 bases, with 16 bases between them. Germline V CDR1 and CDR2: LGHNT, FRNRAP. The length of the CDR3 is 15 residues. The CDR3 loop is CASGRGAGPQETQYF. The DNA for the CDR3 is TGTGCTAGTGGCAGAGGGGCGGGACCGCAAGAGACCCAGTACTTC.

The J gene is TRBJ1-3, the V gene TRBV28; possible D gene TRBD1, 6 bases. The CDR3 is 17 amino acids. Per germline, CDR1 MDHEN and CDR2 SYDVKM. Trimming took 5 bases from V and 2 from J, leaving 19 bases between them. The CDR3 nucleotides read TGTGCCAGCAGTCAAAAGGGGGATGCAGCAACTGGAAACACCATATATTTT. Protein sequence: CASSQKGDAATGNTIYF.

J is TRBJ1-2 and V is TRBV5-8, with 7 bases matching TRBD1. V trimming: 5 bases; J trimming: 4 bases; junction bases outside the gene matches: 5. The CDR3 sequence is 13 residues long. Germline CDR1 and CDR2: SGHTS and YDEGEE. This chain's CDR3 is CASSLDRRYGYTF. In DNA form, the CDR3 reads TGTGCCAGCAGTCTGGACAGGCGCTATGGCTACACCTTC.

CDR3 residues: CASRQYYGYTF. CDR3 DNA sequence: TGTGCCAGTAGACAGTACTATGGCTACACCTTC. The chain combines TRBV19 with TRBJ1-2; D is uncertain. The CDR3 is 11 amino acids. The V gene lost 6 bases and the J gene lost 3 bases, with 5 bases spanning the gap. CDR1 LNHDA and CDR2 SQIVND come from the germline V gene (reference sequence).

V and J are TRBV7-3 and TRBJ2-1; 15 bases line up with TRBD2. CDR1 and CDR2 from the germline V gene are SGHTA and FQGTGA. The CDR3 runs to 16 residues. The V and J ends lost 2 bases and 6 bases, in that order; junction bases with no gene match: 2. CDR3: CASSLGLAGGLNEQFF. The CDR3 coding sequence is TGTGCCAGCAGCTTAGGACTAGCGGGAGGGCTCAATGAGCAGTTCTTC.

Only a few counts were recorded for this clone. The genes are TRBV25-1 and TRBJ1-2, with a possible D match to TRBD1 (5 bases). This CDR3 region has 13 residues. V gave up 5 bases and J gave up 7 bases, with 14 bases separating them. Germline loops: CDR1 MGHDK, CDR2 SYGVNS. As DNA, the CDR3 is TGTGCCAGCAGTCCTCGGGGGAGGGGTGGCTACACCTTC. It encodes CASSPRGRGGYTF.

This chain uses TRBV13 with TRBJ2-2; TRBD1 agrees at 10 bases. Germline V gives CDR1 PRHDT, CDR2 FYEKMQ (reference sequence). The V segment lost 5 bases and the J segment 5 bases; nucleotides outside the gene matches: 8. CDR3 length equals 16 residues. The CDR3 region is CASSTTGQGVTGELFF. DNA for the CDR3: TGTGCCAGCAGCACCACCGGACAGGGGGTTACCGGGGAGCTGTTTTTT. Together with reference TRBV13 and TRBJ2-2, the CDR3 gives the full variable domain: AAGVIQSPRHLIKEKRETATLKCYPIPRHDTVYWYQQGPGQDPQFLISFYEKMQSDKGSIPDRFSAQQFSDYHSELNMSSLELGDSALYFCASSTTGQGVTGELFFGEGSRLTVL.

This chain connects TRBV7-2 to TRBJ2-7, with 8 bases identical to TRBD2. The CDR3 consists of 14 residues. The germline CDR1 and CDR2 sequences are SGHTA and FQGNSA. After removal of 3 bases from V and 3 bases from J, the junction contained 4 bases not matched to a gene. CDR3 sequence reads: CASSFGSGGYEQYF. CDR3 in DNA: TGTGCCAGCAGCTTCGGGAGCGGGGGCTACGAGCAGTACTTC.

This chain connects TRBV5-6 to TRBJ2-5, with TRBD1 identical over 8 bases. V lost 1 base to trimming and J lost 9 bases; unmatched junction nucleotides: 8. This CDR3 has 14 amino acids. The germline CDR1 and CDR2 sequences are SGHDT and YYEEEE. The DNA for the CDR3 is TGTGCCAGCAGCTTGAGACAGGGGCTCGGGTCCCAGTACTTC. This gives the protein CASSLRQGLGSQYF.